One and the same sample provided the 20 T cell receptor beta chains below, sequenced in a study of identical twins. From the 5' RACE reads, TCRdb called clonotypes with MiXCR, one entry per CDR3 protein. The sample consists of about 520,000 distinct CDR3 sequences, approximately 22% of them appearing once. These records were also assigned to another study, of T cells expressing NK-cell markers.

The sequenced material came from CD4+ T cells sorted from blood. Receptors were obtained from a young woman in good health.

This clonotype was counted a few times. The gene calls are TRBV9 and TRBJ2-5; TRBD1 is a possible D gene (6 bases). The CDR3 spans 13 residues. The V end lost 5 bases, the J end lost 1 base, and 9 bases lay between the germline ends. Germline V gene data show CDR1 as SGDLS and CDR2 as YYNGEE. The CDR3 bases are TGTGCCAGCAGGGGGGCAGCCCAAGAGACCCAGTACTTC. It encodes CASRGAAQETQYF.

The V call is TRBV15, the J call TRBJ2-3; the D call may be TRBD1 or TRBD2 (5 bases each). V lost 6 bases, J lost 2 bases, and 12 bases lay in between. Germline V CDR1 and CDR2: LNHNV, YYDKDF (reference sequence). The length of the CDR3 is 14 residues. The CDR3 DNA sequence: TGTGCCACCAGGGGACCTCAAAACACAGATACGCAGTATTTT. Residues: CATRGPQNTDTQYF.

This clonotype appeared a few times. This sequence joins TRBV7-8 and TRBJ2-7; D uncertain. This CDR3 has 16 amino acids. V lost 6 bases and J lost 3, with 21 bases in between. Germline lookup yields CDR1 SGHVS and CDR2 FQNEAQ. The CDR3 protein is CASRSTLSVLNYEQYF. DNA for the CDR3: TGTGCCAGCAGGTCCACCCTCAGCGTTCTTAACTACGAGCAGTACTTC.

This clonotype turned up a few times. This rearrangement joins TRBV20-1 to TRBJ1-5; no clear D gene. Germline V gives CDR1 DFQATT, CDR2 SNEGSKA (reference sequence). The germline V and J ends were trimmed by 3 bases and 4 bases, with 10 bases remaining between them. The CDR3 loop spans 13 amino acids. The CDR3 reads CSASTRLNQPQHF. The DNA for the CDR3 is TGCAGTGCTAGTACGAGGCTTAATCAGCCCCAGCATTTT.

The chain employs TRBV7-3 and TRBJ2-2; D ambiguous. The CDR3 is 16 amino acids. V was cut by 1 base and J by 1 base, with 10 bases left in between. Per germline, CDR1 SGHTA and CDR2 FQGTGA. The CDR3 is CASSLNSPRNTGELFF. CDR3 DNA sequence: TGTGCCAGCAGCTTAAACAGCCCGAGGAACACCGGGGAGCTGTTTTTT.

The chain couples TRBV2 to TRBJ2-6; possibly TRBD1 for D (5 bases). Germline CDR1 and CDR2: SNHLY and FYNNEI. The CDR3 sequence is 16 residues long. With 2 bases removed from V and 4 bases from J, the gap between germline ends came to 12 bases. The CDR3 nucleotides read TGTGCCAGCAGTGAACAGGGCATGGGAGGGGCCAACGTCCTGACTTTC. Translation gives CASSEQGMGGANVLTF.

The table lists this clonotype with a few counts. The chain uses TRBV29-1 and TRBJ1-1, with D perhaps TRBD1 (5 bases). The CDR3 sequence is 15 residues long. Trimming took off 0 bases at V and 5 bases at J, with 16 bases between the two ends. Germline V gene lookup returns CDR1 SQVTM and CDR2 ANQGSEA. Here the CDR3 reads CSVEDLGRSRTEAFF. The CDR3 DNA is TGCAGCGTTGAAGATCTGGGGCGGTCGCGGACTGAAGCTTTCTTT.

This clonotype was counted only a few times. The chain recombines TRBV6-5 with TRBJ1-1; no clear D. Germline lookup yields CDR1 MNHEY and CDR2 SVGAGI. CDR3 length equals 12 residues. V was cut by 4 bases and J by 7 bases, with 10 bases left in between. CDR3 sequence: CASSSLQDEAFF. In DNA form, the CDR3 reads TGTGCCAGCAGTTCTCTTCAGGATGAAGCTTTCTTT.

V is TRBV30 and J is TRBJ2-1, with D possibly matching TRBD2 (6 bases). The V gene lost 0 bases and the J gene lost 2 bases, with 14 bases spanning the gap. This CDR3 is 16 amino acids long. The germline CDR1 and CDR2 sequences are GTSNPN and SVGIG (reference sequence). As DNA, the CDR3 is TGTGCCTGGAGTGTGCGAGCGGGCCTACCCTACAATGAGCAGTTCTTC. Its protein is CAWSVRAGLPYNEQFF.

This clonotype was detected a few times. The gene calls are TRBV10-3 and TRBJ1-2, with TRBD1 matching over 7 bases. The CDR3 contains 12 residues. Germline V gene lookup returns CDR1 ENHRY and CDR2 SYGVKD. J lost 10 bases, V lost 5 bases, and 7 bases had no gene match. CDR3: CAISPRDSYYTF. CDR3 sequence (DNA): TGTGCCATCAGTCCGCGGGACAGCTACTACACCTTC.

CDR3 DNA: TGTGCCAGCACGAAAACGGGACTAGCGGGAGGTGAGCAGTTCTTC. Translated, it gives CASTKTGLAGGEQFF. The chain links TRBV12-3 or TRBV12-4 to TRBJ2-1, with 15 bases matching TRBD2. CDR3 length: 15 residues. Germline trimming cut 7 bases from V and 9 bases from J; bases unmatched to any gene: 7.

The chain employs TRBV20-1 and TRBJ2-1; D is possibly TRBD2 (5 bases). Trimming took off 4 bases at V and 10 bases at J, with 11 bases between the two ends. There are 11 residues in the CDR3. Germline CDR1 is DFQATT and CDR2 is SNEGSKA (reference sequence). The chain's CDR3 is CSAMGGWEQFF. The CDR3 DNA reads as TGCAGTGCTATGGGCGGGTGGGAGCAGTTCTTC.

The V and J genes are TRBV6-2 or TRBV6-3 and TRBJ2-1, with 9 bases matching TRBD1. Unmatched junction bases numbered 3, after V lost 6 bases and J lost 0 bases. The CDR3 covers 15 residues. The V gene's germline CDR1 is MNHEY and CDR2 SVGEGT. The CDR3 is CASRGQGTSYNEQFF. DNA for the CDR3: TGTGCCAGCAGGGGACAGGGTACCTCCTACAATGAGCAGTTCTTC.

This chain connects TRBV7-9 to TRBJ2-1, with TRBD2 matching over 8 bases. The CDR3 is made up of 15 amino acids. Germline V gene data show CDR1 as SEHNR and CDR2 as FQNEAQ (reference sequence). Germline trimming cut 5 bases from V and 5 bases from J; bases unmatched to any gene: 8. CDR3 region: CASSKLSGDNNEQFF. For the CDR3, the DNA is TGTGCCAGCAGCAAGCTTAGCGGGGATAACAATGAGCAGTTCTTC.

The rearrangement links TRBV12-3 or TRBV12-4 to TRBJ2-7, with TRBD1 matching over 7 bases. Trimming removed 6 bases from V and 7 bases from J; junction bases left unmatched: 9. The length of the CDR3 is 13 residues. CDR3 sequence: CASSGTAQREQYF. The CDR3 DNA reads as TGTGCCAGCAGCGGGACAGCCCAAAGGGAGCAGTACTTC.

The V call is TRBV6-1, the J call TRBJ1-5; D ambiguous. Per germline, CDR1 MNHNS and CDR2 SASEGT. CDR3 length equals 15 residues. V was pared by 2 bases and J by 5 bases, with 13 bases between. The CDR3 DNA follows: TGTGCCAGCAGTGAACAAGGGCGCCCCCATCAGCCCCAGCATTTT. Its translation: CASSEQGRPHQPQHF.

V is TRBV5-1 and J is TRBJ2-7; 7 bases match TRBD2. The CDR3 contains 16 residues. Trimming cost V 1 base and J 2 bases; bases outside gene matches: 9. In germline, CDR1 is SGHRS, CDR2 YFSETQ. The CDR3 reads CASSLISGLPTYEQYF. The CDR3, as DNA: TGCGCCAGCAGCTTGATTTCGGGACTACCCACCTACGAGCAGTACTTC.

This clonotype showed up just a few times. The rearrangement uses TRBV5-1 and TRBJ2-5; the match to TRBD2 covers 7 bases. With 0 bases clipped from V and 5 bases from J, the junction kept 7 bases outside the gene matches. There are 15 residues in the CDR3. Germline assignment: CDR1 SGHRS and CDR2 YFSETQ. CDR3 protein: CASSLVRQGGETQYF. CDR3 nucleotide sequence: TGCGCCAGCAGCTTGGTTCGGCAGGGAGGGGAGACCCAGTACTTC.

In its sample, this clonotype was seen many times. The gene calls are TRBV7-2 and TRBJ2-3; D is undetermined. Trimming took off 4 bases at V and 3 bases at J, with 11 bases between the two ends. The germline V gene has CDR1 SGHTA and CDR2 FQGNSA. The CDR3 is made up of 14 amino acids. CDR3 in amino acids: CASSSGLGTDTQYF. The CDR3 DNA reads TGTGCCAGCAGCTCCGGTCTGGGGACAGATACGCAGTATTTT. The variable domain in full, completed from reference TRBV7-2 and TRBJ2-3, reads GAGVSQSPSNKVTEKGKDVELRCDPISGHTALYWYRQSLGQGLEFLIYFQGNSAPDKSGLPSDRFSAERTGGSVSTLTIQRTQQEDSAVYLCASSSGLGTDTQYFGPGTRLTVL.

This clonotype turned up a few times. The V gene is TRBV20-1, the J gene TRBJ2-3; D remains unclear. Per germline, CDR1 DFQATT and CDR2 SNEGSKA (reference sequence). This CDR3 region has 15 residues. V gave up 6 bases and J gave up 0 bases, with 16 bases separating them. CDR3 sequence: CSAPRPLSSTDTQYF. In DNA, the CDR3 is TGCAGTGCCCCTAGGCCTCTTTCTAGCACAGATACGCAGTATTTT.